This T cell receptor (beta chain) stems from a study of cytomegalovirus exposure and HLA in healthy donors. Notes on the study in general: Reported findings show TCR beta sequences accurately forecast HLA-A and HLA-B alleles in most subjects. Later on, analysis showed that most CMV-associated TCR beta chains appeared to be HLA-restricted. The majority of TCR sequences were rare, yet some public TCRs appeared in many donors. Some V segments, TRBV6-2 and TRBV6-3 among them, were indistinguishable and were therefore excluded.

The PCR employed 60 Vbeta primers together with 13 Jbeta primers. This table comes from immunoSEQ multiplex PCR, and its TCRdb copy is limited to in-frame clones, with some not included. The sample lists roughly 150,000 clones, around 78% occurring once. As for this clone: The target antigen is unknown.

The CDR3 is made up of 14 amino acids. The receptor was isolated from a woman between 35 and 50 years old in good health and CMV-seropositive. The sample comprised PBMCs. V gene TRBV21-1 combines with J gene TRBJ2-7; the DNA was not used to check the table's D call, TRBD2. TRBV21-1 is marked as a pseudogene. This CDR3 is CASSSMGGSYEQYF. Written as DNA, the CDR3 is TGTGCCAGCAGTTCCATGGGGGGTTCCTACGAGCAGTACTTC.